This TCR beta chain was captured by sequencing in a study of blood T cell repertoires in COVID-19. As for the study in general: Researchers got acute and convalescent COVID-19 samples from the United States, Italy and Spain.

The V gene end was trimmed by 4 bases and the J gene end by 2 bases; junction bases not matched to a gene: 13. This CDR3 is built from 17 residues. Germline CDR1 reads SGHRS; CDR2 reads YFSETQ. As originally analysed: Amplification of reference gene primers provided the estimated nucleated cell counts. The repertoire was sequenced with immunoSEQ multiplex PCR; TCRdb's copy has only in-frame clones and lacks some. The V and J calls and clone size were taken over from that table, and D and trimming were inferred from the DNA. The repertoire holds 210,000 or so clones, with approximately 80% as singletons.

The J gene is TRBJ2-5, the V gene TRBV5-1, with 8 positions matching TRBD1. This receptor was taken from a man aged 55 to 70 who had recovered from COVID-19. Material: PBMCs or T cells enriched from blood (not recorded which). CDR3 protein: CASSNGQGGLIQETQYF. As DNA, the CDR3 is TGCGCCAGCAGCAATGGACAGGGCGGACTTATACAAGAGACCCAGTACTTC.